This entry describes one TCR beta chain. CDR1 and CDR2 (germline): SGHRS, YFSETQ. The germline V and J ends were trimmed by 4 bases and 2 bases, with 12 bases remaining between them. The CDR3 has 14 residues. This sample is part of a study of identifying expanded T cells in peripheral blood. Assay used: immunoSEQ multiplex PCR; TCRdb lists only in-frame clones, some missing. The sample records about 100,000 clones, around 90% being singletons. The specimen was blood. The source is a person aged 18-70 years in good health. The rearrangement joins TRBV5-1 to TRBJ1-1; D is unclear. CDR3 sequence reads: CASSLQTRNTEAFF. DNA of the CDR3: TGCGCCAGCAGCCTTCAAACACGTAACACTGAAGCTTTCTTT.